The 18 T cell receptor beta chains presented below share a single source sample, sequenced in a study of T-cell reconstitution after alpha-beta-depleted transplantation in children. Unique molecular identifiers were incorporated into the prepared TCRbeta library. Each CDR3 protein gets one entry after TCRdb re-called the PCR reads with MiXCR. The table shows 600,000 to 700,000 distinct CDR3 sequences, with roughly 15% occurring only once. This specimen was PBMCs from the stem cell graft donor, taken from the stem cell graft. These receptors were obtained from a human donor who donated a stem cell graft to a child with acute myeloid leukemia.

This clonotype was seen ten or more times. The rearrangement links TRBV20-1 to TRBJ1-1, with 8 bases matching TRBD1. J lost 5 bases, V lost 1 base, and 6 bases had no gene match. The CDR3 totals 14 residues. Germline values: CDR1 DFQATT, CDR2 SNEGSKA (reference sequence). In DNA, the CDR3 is TGCAGTGCTAGAGCCCTCACAGGGGGGACTGAAGCTTTCTTT. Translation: CSARALTGGTEAFF.

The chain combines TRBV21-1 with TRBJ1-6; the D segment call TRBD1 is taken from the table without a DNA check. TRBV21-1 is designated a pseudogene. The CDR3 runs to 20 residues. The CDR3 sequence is CASSKEVEEQGKTYNSPLHF. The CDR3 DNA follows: TGTGCCAGCAGCAAAGAGGTAGAAGAACAGGGGAAAACCTATAATTCACCCCTCCACTTT.

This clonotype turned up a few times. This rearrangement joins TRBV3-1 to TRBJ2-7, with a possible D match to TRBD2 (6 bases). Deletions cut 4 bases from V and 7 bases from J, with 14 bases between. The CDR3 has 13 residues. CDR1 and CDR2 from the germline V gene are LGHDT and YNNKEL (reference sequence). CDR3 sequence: CASSPSGGREQYV. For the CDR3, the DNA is TGTGCCAGCAGCCCGTCCGGGGGTCGGGAGCAGTACGTC.

This CDR3 reads CASSFIGLASAQYF. For the CDR3, the DNA is TGTGCCAGCAGTTTTATCGGTCTGGCCAGTGCGCAGTATTTT. V usage is TRBV27 and J usage is TRBJ2-3, with D hard to call. The V gene's germline CDR1 is MNHEY and CDR2 SMNVEV (reference sequence). The CDR3 extends over 14 amino acids. With 3 bases removed from V and 10 bases from J, the gap between germline ends came to 17 bases.

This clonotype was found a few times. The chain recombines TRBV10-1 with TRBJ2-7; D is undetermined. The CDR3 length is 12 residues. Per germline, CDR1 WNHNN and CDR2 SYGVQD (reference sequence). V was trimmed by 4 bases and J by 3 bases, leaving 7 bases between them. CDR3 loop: CASSGAYYEQYF. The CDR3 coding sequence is TGCGCCAGCAGTGGGGCGTACTACGAGCAGTACTTC.

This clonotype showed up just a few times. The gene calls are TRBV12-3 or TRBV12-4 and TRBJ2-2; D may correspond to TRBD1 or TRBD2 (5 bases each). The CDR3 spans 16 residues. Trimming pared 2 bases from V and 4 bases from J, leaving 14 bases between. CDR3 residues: CASSLSLGERTGELFF. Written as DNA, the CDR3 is TGTGCCAGCAGTTTATCTCTGGGGGAGCGCACCGGGGAGCTGTTTTTT.

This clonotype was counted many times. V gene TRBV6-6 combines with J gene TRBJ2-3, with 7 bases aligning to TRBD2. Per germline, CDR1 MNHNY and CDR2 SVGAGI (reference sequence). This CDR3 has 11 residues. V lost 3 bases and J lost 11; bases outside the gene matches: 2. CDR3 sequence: CASSYEREQYF. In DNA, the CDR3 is TGTGCCAGCAGTTATGAGCGGGAGCAGTATTTT.

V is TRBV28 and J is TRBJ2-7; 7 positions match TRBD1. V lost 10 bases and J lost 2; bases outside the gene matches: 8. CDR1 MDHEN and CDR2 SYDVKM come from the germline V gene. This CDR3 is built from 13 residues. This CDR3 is CATLRTGAYEQYV. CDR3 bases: TGTGCCACATTAAGGACAGGAGCCTACGAGCAGTACGTC.

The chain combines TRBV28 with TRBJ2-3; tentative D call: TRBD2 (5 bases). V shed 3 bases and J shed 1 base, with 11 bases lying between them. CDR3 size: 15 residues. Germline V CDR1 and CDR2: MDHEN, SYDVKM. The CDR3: CASSFRSGRTDTQYF. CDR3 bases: TGTGCCAGCAGTTTTCGGAGCGGCCGCACAGATACGCAGTATTTT.

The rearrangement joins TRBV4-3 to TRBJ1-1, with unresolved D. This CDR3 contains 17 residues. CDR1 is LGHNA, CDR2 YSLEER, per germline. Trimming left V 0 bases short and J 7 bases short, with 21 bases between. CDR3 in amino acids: CASSQDLAGPIKIEAFF. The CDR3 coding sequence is TGCGCCAGCAGCCAAGATCTGGCGGGCCCCATTAAGATTGAAGCTTTCTTT.

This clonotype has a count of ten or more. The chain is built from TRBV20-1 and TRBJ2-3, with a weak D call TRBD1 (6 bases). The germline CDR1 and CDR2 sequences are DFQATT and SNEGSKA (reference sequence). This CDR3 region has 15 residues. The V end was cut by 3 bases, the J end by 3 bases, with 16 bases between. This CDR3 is CSASRGRGLTDTQYF. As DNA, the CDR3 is TGCAGTGCTAGCAGGGGTAGGGGGTTAACAGATACGCAGTATTTT.

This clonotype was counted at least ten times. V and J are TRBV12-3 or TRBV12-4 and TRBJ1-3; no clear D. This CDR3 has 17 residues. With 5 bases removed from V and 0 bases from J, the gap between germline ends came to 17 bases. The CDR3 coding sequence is TGTGCCAGCAGTCCCTTGGGAACCGCCGACTCTGGAAACACCATATATTTT. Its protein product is CASSPLGTADSGNTIYF.

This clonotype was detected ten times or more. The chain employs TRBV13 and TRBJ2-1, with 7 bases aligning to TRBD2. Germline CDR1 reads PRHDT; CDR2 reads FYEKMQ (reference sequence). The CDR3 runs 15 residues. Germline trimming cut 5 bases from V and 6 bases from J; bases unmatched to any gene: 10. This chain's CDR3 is CASSPLGGGGNEQFF. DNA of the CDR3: TGTGCCAGCAGCCCCTTGGGCGGGGGAGGCAATGAGCAGTTCTTC.

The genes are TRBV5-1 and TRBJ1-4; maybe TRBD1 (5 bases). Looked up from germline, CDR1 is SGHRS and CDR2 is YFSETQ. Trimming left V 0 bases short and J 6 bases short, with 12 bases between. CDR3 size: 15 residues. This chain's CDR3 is CASSLDPGLDEKLFF. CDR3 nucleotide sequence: TGCGCCAGCAGCTTGGATCCAGGGCTGGATGAAAAACTGTTTTTT.

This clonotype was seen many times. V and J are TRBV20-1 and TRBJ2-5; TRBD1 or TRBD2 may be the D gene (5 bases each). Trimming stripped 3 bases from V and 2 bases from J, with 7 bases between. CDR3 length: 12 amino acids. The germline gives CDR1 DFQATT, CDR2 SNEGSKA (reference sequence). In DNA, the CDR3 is TGCAGTGCTAGGGGGACGCAAGAGACCCAGTACTTC. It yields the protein CSARGTQETQYF.

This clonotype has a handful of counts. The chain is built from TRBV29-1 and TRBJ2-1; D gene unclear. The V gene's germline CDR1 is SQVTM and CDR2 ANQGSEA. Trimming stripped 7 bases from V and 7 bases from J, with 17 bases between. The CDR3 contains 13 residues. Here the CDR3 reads CSAKDRRVNEQFF. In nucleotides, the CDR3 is TGCAGCGCTAAGGACCGTCGGGTGAATGAGCAGTTCTTC.

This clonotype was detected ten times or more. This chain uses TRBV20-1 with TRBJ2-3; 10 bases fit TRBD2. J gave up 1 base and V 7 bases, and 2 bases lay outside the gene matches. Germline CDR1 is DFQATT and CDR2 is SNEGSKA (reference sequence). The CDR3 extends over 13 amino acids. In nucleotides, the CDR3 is TGCAGTGGAACTAGCGGGGGCACAGATACGCAGTATTTT. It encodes CSGTSGGTDTQYF.

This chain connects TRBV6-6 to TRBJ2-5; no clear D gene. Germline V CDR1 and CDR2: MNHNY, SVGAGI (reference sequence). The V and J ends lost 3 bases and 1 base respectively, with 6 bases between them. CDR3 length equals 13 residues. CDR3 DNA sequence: TGTGCCAGCAGTTATGACACCCAAGAGACCCAGTACTTC. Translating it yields CASSYDTQETQYF.